This T cell receptor (beta chain) was documented in a study of T-cell memory formation after mild COVID-19. 5'RACE with constant-segment primers built TCRalpha and TCRbeta cDNA libraries with UMIs. TCRdb redid the calling of the 5' RACE reads with MiXCR, one entry per CDR3 protein. The table lists approximately 100,000 distinct CDR3 sequences, 11% of them singletons, with around 39% in the top ten. Notes on this clonotype: The antigen is undetermined.

Study-level points and caveats: Some clones that responded turned up in pre-infection memory, which suggests that cross-reactive memory joined in.

CDR1 MNHNY and CDR2 SVGAGI come from the germline V gene (reference sequence). The V gene end was trimmed by 5 bases and the J gene end by 2 bases; junction bases not matched to a gene: 1. This CDR3 has 13 residues. This TCR came from a man aged 18-30 years who had mild COVID-19 (a few samples of this study predate the infection). Cell type and time point are not known. The chain couples TRBV6-6 to TRBJ2-5; 8 bases are shared with TRBD1. Source material: PBMCs or a T cell subset sorted from them (not recorded which). The CDR3 region has the DNA TGTGCCAGCAGTCAGGGGGCTCAAGAGACCCAGTACTTC. Translated, it gives CASSQGAQETQYF.